This is a list of T cell receptor beta chains from one sample in a study of intratumoral heterogeneity in liver cancer. This table comes from immunoSEQ multiplex PCR, and its TCRdb copy is limited to in-frame clones, with some not included. The data hold 5,500 to 6,000 clones, with around 72% observed a single time. The material sequenced was tumor-adjacent normal tissue, taken before any cancer treatment. The receptor set was obtained from a man in his sixties or seventies with hepatocellular carcinoma. The CDR3 runs from the conserved cysteine through the conserved F or W. Fields, in order: D gene, V gene, J gene, clone size, CDR3 DNA, CDR3 protein. D genes are given only for firm matches. Expanded clones get a size class; other rows say once, few or many, or leave the size out.

-,TRBV6-6,TRBJ2-7,-,TGTGCCAGCAGTTTGCTTCAGGGCTACGAGCAGTACTTC,CASSLLQGYEQYF
-,TRBV5-8,TRBJ1-1,-,TGTGCCAGCAGCGGGTGGGGGAACACTGAAGCTTTCTTT,CASSGWGNTEAFF
-,TRBV12-3/TRBV12-4,TRBJ1-1,-,TGTGCCAGCAGTCAACCCGGGACTAAAGCTTTCTTT,CASSQPGTKAFF
-,TRBV7-9,TRBJ2-5,-,TGTGCCAGCAGCCTTCGGACAGCCCAAGAGACCCAGTACTTC,CASSLRTAQETQYF
TRBD1,TRBV27,TRBJ2-2,-,TGTGCCAGCAGTCCTCTGGGACAGGGGGCCACCGGGGAGCTGTTTTTT,CASSPLGQGATGELFF
-,TRBV9,TRBJ1-2,-,TGTGCCAGCAGCGTAGGGGGCGGAGGGCCCATTGACCCTAGGTATGGCTACACCTTC,CASSVGGGGPIDPRYGYTF
TRBD1,TRBV11-3,TRBJ1-1,few,TGTGCCAGCAGGCAATCAGGGGGCACTGAAGCTTTCTTT,CASRQSGGTEAFF
-,TRBV7-2,TRBJ2-3,once,TGTGCCAGCAGCCGGACTCGCACAGATACGCAGTATTTT,CASSRTRTDTQYF
TRBD1,TRBV6-5,TRBJ2-7,-,TGTGCCAGCAGTTGGTCACAGGGGGAGAGGTACGAGCAGTACTTC,CASSWSQGERYEQYF
TRBD1,TRBV28,TRBJ1-4,once,TGTGCCAGCAGTCCCTCGGACAGGCCAGGTGAAAAACTGTTTTTT,CASSPSDRPGEKLFF
-,TRBV7-9,TRBJ1-4,-,TGTGCCAGCAGCTTACCAGGCCCCATACCGTCTAATGAAAAACTGTTTTTT,CASSLPGPIPSNEKLFF